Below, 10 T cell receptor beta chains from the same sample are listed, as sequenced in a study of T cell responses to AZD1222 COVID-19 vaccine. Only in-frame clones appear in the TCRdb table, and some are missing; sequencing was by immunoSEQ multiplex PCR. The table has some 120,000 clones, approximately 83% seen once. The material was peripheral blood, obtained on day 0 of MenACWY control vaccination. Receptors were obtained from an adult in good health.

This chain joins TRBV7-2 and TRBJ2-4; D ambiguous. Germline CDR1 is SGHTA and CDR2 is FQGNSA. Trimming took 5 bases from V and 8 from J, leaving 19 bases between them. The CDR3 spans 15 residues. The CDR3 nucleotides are TGTGCCAGCAGCGTACACCGTCCCCCCCGTGACATTCAGTACTTC. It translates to CASSVHRPPRDIQYF.

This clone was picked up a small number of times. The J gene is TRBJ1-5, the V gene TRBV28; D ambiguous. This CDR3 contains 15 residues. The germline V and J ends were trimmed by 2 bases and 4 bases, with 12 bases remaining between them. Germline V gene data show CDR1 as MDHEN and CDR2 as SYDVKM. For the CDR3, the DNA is TGTGCCAGCAGTTTAGGGAGGGTAGGTAATCAGCCCCAGCATTTT. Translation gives CASSLGRVGNQPQHF.

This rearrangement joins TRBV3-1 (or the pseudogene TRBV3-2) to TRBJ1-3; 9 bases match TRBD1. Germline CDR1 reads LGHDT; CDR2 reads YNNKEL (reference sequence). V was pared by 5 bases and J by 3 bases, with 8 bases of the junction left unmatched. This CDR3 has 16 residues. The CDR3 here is CASSKTGQGFGNTIYF. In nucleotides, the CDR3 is TGTGCCAGCAGCAAAACGGGACAGGGATTTGGAAACACCATATATTTT.

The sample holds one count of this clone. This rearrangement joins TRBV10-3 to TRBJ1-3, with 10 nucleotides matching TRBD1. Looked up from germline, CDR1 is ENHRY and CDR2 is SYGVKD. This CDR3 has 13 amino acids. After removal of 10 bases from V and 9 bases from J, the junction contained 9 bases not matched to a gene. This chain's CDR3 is CATSGGDRGTIYF. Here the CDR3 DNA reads TGTGCCACCTCGGGTGGGGACAGGGGCACCATATATTTT.

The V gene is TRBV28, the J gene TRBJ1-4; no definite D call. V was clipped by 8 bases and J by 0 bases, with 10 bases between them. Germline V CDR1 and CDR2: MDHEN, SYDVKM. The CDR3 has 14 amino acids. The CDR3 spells CASGGAATNEKLFF. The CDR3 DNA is TGTGCCAGCGGCGGAGCCGCAACTAATGAAAAACTGTTTTTT. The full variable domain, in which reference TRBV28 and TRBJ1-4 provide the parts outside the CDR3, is DVKVTQSSRYLVKRTGEKVFLECVQDMDHENMFWYRQDPGLGLRLIYFSYDVKMKEKGDIPEGYSVSREKKERFSLILESASTNQTSMYLCASGGAATNEKLFFGSGTQLSVL.

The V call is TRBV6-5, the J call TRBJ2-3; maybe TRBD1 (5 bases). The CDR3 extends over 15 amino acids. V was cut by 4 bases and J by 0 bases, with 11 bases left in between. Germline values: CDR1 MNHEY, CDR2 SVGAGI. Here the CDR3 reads CASSSGIVSTDTQYF. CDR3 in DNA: TGTGCCAGCAGTTCAGGGATCGTCAGCACAGATACGCAGTATTTT.

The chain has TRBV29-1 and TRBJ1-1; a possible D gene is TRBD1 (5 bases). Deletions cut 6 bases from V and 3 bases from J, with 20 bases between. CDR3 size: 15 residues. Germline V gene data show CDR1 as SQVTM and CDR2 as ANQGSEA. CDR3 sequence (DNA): TGCAGCGTCGACACTAGGGGAGGTACGGACACTGAAGCTTTCTTT. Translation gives CSVDTRGGTDTEAFF.

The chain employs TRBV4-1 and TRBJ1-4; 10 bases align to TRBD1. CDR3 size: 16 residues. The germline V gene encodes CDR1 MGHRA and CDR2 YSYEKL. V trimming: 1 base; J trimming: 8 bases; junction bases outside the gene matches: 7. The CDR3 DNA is TGCGCCAGCAGCCAAGCCCCGACAGGGGGCGCGGAAAAACTGTTTTTT. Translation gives CASSQAPTGGAEKLFF.

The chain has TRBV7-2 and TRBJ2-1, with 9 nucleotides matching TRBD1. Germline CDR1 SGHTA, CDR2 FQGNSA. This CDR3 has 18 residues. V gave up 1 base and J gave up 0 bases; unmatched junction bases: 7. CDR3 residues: CASSLGSPGQGSYNEQFF. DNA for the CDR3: TGTGCCAGCAGCTTAGGCTCCCCGGGACAGGGCTCCTACAATGAGCAGTTCTTC.

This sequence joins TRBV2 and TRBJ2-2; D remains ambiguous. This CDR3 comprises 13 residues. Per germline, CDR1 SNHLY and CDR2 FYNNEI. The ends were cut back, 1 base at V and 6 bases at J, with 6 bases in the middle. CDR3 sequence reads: CASSEGVAGELFF. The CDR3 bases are TGTGCCAGCAGTGAAGGGGTGGCCGGGGAGCTGTTTTTT. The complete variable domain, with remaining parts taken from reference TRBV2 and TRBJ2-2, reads EPEVTQTPSHQVTQMGQEVILRCVPISNHLYFYWYRQILGQKVEFLVSFYNNEISEKSEIFDDQFSVERPDGSNFTLKIRSTKLEDSAMYFCASSEGVAGELFFGEGSRLTVL.